The source of this TCR beta chain is a study of tumor-infiltrating lymphocytes in primary liver carcinoma. The overall study: Treatment of the patients' primary liver carcinoma consisted of surgical resection. Samples returned roughly 3.5 to 7.13 million productive TCRbeta reads each. Read depth did not differ significantly between tissue types.

Alongside blood RNA obtained from unsorted whole blood, germline DNA was also extracted. CDR3 length: 16 amino acids. Germline-derived CDR1 and CDR2 are SGHAT and FQNNGV. V was pared by 5 bases and J by 4 bases, with 8 bases of the junction left unmatched. Starting from 500 ng of total RNA, TCR beta cDNA was produced with a primer in the constant region. Slightly modified ARM-PCR, run as three nested multiplex PCR rounds, produced the TCR beta libraries. The first two PCR rounds, roughly 9 cycles each, used TRBV1-TRBV30 forward primers and a C-beta reverse primer. TCRdb called the multiplex PCR reads again in MiXCR, with one record for every CDR3 protein. The sample holds 300,000 to 400,000 distinct CDR3 sequences; roughly 61% are singletons and the top ten take about 6.5%.

Sequenced material: peripheral blood. The chain recombines TRBV11-2 with TRBJ2-7; 13 bases match TRBD2. The clonotype was recovered from a man aged 40-49 years with primary liver carcinoma and hepatitis B virus infection. The CDR3 sequence is CASSAGTSGNSYEQYF. The CDR3 DNA reads as TGTGCCAGCAGCGCCGGGACTAGCGGGAATTCTTACGAGCAGTACTTC.